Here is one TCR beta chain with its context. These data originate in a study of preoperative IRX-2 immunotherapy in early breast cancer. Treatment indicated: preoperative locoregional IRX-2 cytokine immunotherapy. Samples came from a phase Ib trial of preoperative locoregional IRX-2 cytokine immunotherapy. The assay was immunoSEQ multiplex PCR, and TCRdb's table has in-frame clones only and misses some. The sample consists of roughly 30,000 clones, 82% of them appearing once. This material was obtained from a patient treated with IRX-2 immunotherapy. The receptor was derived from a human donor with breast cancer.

Here the CDR3 reads CSAGEEFDTEAFF. The CDR3 DNA reads as TGCAGCGCGGGGGAAGAATTCGACACTGAAGCTTTCTTT. The gene calls are TRBV29-1 and TRBJ1-1, with D tentatively TRBD1 (5 bases). The CDR3 is made up of 13 amino acids. Germline assignment: CDR1 SQVTM and CDR2 ANQGSEA. The V and J ends lost 7 bases and 3 bases respectively, with 15 bases between them. Full variable domain (rest looked up from reference TRBV29-1 and TRBJ1-1): SAVISQKPSRDICQRGTSLTIQCQVDSQVTMMFWYRQQPGQSLTLIATANQGSEATYESGFVIDKFPISRPNLTFSTLTVSNMSPEDSSIYLCSAGEEFDTEAFFGQGTRLTVV.